This T cell receptor beta chain was recovered during a study of blood T cells in healthy people across ages. General study findings and limits: Leaving the PBMCs unsorted stopped any conclusive comparison of naive versus antigen-experienced cells. A strong correlation was found between TCR beta diversity and the percentage of naive T cells. Both naive CD4+ cell counts and diversity were greater in long-lived donors than in aged donors.

This clonotype was counted at least ten times. Its cognate antigen is unknown. Germline CDR1 and CDR2: SGHRS and YFSETQ. This CDR3 is built from 13 residues. Trimming pared 4 bases from V and 7 bases from J, leaving 15 bases between. Through a sample-barcoded 5' primer and a J-beta primer mix, a second PCR was run for about 6 to 11 cycles. TCRdb redid the calling of the 5' RACE reads with MiXCR, one entry per CDR3 protein. Of more than 1.4 million distinct CDR3 sequences listed, roughly 40% are singletons. The rearrangement joins TRBV5-1 to TRBJ2-7, with D unresolved. This clonotype was obtained from a woman aged 18-30 years in good health. Sequencing input: blood. The CDR3 reads CASSPGSPAEQYF. The DNA of the CDR3 is TGCGCCAGCAGCCCCGGTAGCCCCGCGGAGCAGTACTTC.